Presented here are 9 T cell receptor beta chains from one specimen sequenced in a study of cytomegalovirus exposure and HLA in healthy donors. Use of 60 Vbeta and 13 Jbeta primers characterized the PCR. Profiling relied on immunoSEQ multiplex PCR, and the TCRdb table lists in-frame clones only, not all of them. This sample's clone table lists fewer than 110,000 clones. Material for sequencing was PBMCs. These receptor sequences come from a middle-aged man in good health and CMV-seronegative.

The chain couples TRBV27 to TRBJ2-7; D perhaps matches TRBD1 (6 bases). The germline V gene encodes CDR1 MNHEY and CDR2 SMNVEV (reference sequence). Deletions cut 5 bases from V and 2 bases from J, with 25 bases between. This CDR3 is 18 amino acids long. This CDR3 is CASSGQTPSSFPPYEQYF. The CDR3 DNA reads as TGTGCCAGCAGTGGACAGACCCCCTCTAGCTTTCCCCCCTACGAGCAGTACTTC.

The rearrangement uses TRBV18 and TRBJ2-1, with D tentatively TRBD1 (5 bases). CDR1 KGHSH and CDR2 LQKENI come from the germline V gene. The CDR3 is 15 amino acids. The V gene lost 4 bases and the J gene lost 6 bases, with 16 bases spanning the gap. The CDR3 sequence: CASSRALGQINEQFF. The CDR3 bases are TGTGCCAGCTCACGGGCCCTGGGGCAGATCAATGAGCAGTTCTTC. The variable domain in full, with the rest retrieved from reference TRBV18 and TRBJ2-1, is NAGVMQNPRHLVRRRGQEARLRCSPMKGHSHVYWYRQLPEEGLKFMVYLQKENIIDESGMPKERFSAEFPKEGPSILRIQQVVRGDSAAYFCASSRALGQINEQFFGPGTRLTVL.

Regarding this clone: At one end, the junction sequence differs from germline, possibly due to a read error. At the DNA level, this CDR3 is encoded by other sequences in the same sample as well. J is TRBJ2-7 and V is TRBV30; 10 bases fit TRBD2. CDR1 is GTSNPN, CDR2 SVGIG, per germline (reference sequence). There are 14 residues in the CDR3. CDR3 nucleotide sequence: TGTGCCTGGAGTGGGACTAGCGGCTTCTACGAGCAATACTTC. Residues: CAWSGTSGFYEQYF.

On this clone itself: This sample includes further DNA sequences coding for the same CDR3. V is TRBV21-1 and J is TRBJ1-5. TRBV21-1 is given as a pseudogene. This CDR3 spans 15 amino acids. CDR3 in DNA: TGTGCCAGCGACGGGAGAGGGAGAGGCAATCAGCCCCAGCATTTT. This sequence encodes CASDGRGRGNQPQHF.

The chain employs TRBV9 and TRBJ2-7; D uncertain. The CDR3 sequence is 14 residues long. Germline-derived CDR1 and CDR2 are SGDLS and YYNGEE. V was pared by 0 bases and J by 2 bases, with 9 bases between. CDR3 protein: CASSVALGTYEQYF. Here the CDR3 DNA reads TGTGCCAGCAGCGTAGCTCTGGGCACCTACGAGCAGTACTTC.

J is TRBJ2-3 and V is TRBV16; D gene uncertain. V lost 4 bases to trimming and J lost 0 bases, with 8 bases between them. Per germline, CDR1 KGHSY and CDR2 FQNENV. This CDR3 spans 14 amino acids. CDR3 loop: CASSRGVSTDTQYF. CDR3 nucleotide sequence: TGTGCCAGCAGCCGCGGCGTTAGCACAGATACGCAGTATTTT.

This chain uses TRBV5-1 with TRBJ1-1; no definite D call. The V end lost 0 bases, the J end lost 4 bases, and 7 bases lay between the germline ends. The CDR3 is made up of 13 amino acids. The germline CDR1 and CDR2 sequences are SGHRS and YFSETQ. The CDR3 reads CASSLGGGTEAFF. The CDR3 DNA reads TGCGCCAGCAGCTTGGGGGGAGGCACTGAAGCTTTCTTT.

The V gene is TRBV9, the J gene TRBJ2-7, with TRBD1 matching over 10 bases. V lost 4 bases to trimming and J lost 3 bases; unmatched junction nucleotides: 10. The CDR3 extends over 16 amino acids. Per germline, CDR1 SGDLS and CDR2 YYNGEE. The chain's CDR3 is CASSPRGQGPIYEQYF. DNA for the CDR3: TGTGCCAGCAGCCCCCGGGGACAGGGGCCGATCTACGAGCAGTACTTC. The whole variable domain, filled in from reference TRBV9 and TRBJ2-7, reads DSGVTQTPKHLITATGQRVTLRCSPRSGDLSVYWYQQSLDQGLQFLIQYYNGEERAKGNILERFSAQQFPDLHSELNLSSLELGDSALYFCASSPRGQGPIYEQYFGPGTRLTVT.

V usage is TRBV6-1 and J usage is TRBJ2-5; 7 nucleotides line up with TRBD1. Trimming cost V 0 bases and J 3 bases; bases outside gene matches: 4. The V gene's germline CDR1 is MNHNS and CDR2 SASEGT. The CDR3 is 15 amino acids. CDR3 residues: CASSEASRGKETQYF. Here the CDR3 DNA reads TGTGCCAGCAGTGAAGCGTCCAGGGGGAAAGAGACCCAGTACTTC.